This record concerns one T cell receptor beta chain sequence. Per germline, CDR1 MNHEY and CDR2 SMNVEV (reference sequence). The CDR3 is 11 residues long. J was trimmed by 9 bases and V by 8 bases; bases with no gene match: 4. Authors' methods: Estimation of nucleated cell counts relied on the amplification of reference gene primers. Here immunoSEQ multiplex PCR was the method, and the copy in TCRdb shows in-frame clones only, minus some. D and trimming were read from the DNA, whereas the V and J calls and clone size are those reported in that table. The sample records some 120,000 clones, just under 85% being singletons. The data were taken from a study of blood T cell repertoires in COVID-19.

The clonotype was recovered from a man aged 65 to 85 with active or convalescent COVID-19. V is TRBV27 and J is TRBJ2-1, with 7 bases identical to TRBD2. The sample comprised peripheral blood. The CDR3 sequence is CASGDYGEQFF. In DNA form, the CDR3 reads TGTGCCAGCGGGGACTACGGTGAGCAGTTCTTC.